This TCR beta chain was identified in a study of T cell responses to AZD1222 COVID-19 vaccine. General study findings and limits: Repertoire sampling occurred only after the peak T cell response. Among the donors, most were white British and more were female, and clonal diversity was possibly underestimated. Along spike, vaccine-associated CD4 TCRs were found throughout, with dominance at 160-218 and 743-854.

Details on this clone: Its antigen is not known.

TCRdb keeps only in-frame clones here, not all; method: immunoSEQ multiplex PCR. The sample has roughly 100,000 clones; 80% to 90% are singletons. This CDR3 has 13 residues. Trimming cost V 6 bases and J 4 bases; bases outside gene matches: 5. Germline V gives CDR1 MNHEY, CDR2 SVGAGI. This specimen consisted of peripheral blood, obtained on day 0 of AZD1222 vaccination. The V and J genes are TRBV6-5 and TRBJ1-1; 7 positions agree with TRBD1. The TCR was taken from an adult in good health. Here the CDR3 reads CASSHEGATEAFF. CDR3 bases: TGTGCCAGCAGCCACGAGGGGGCCACTGAAGCTTTCTTT.